The source of this T cell receptor beta chain is a study of beta chain features in type 1 diabetes. CDR3 size: 15 residues. The V gene's germline CDR1 is MNHNS and CDR2 SASEGT. V was pared by 4 bases and J by 4 bases, with 7 bases of the junction left unmatched. The authors reverse transcribed all of the isolated RNA, so sequencing captured expressed TCRB transcripts. TCRdb keeps only in-frame clones here, not all; method: immunoSEQ multiplex PCR. The table includes 130,000 to 150,000 clones, nearly 50% detected once. V usage is TRBV6-1 and J usage is TRBJ1-2, with 9 bases that match TRBD1. The sequence came from a young man in good health. Material: Tregs from blood. CDR3 DNA: TGTGCCAGCAGTGCGCCGGGACAGGGCACCTATGGCTACACCTTC. As protein: CASSAPGQGTYGYTF.